Listed below are T cell receptor beta chains from one sample, sequenced in a study of human T cells and chemical hapten exposure. Each CDR3 protein is one row after TCRdb ran MiXCR on the RACE reads. The sample has about 120,000 distinct CDR3 sequences, 13% seen once. The material sequenced was whole blood, taken in connection with sensitization to the hapten diphenylcyclopropenone (DPC). These receptors came from a woman between 18 and 29 years old with alopecia areata. Some clones in this sample may be carry-over from other donors' samples. Both conserved end residues are part of each CDR3. D genes are given only for firm matches. A row's size may be missing; if present it is once, few, many or a size class.

j_gene,abundance,len,d_gene,v_gene,CDR3aa
TRBJ1-3,few,15,.,TRBV3-1,CASSQMGVSGNTIYF
TRBJ1-5,few,15,.,TRBV7-9,CASSLGGGGNQPQHF
TRBJ2-3,once,14,.,TRBV5-6,CASSLDTNTDTQYF
TRBJ1-3,few,13,TRBD1,TRBV28,CANPQGAGNTIYF
TRBJ2-3,.,16,TRBD2,TRBV13,CASSLVAGVSTDTQYF
TRBJ2-5,.,12,.,TRBV2,CASSWGQETQYF
TRBJ1-4,.,15,TRBD1,TRBV6-5,CASSYSYRGNEKLFF
TRBJ2-5,few,16,TRBD2,TRBV4-2,CASSQNQRGAGETQYF
TRBJ1-5,.,15,.,TRBV3-1,CASSQDPTDNQPQHF
TRBJ2-4,.,17,TRBD1,TRBV11-2,CASSLERTGVDENIQYF
TRBJ2-5,.,15,TRBD2,TRBV6-5,CASSLLAGGVKTQYF